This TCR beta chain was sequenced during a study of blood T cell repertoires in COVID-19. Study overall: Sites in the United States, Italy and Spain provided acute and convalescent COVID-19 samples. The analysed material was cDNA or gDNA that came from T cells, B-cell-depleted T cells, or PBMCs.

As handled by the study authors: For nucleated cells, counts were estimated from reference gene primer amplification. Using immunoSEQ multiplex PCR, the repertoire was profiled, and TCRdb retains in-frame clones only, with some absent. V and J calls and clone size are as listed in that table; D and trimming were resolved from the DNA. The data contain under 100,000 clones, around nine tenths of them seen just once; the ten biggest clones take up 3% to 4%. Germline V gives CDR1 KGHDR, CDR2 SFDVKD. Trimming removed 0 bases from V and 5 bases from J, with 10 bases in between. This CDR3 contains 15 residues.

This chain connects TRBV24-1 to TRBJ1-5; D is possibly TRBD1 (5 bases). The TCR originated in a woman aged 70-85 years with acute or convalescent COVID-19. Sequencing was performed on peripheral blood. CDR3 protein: CATSDLHRGYQPQHF. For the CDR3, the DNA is TGTGCCACCAGTGATTTGCATAGGGGTTATCAGCCCCAGCATTTT.